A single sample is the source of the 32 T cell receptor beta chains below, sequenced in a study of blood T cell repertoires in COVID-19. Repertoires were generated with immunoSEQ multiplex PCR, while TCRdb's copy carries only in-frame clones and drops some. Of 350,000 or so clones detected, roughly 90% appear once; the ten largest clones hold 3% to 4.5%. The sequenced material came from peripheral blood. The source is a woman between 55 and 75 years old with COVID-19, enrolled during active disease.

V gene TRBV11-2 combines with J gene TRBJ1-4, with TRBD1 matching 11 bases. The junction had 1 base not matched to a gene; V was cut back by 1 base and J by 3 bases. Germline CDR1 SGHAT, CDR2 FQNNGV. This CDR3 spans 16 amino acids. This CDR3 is CASSLGDRGSNEKLFF. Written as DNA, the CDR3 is TGTGCCAGCAGCTTAGGGGACAGGGGGTCTAATGAAAAACTGTTTTTT.

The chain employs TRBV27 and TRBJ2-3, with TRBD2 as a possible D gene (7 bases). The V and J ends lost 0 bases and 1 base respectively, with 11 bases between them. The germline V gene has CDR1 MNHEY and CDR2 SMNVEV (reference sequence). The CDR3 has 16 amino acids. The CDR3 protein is CASSLSSGGRTDTQYF. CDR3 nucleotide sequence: TGTGCCAGCAGTTTATCATCCGGGGGGCGCACAGATACGCAGTATTTT.

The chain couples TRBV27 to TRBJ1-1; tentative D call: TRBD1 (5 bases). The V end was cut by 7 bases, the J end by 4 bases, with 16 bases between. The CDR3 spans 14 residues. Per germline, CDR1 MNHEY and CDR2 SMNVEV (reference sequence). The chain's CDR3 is CASNTGGVTTEAFF. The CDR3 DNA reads TGTGCCAGCAACACAGGAGGGGTAACCACTGAAGCTTTCTTT.

The CDR3 loop is CASSSRNTGELFF. The CDR3 DNA sequence: TGTGCCAGCAGTTCTAGGAACACCGGGGAGCTGTTTTTT. The V call is TRBV5-4, the J call TRBJ2-2; D remains ambiguous. CDR3 length: 13 amino acids. Germline lookup yields CDR1 SGHNT and CDR2 YYREEE (reference sequence). V was trimmed by 5 bases and J by 1 base, leaving 6 bases between them.

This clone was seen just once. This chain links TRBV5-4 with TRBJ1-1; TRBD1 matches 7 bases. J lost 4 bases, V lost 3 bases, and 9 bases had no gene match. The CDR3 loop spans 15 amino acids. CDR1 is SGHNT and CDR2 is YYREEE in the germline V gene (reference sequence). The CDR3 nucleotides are TGTGCCAGCAGCTCACCGACAGGGATGAGCACTGAAGCTTTCTTT. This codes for CASSSPTGMSTEAFF.

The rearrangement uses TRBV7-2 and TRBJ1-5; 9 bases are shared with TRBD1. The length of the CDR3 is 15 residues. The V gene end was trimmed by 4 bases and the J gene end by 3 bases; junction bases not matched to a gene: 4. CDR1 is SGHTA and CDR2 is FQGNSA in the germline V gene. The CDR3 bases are TGTGCCAGCAGCTGGGGGACAGGGAACAATCAGCCCCAGCATTTT. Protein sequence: CASSWGTGNNQPQHF. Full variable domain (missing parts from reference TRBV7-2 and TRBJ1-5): GAGVSQSPSNKVTEKGKDVELRCDPISGHTALYWYRQSLGQGLEFLIYFQGNSAPDKSGLPSDRFSAERTGGSVSTLTIQRTQQEDSAVYLCASSWGTGNNQPQHFGDGTRLSIL.

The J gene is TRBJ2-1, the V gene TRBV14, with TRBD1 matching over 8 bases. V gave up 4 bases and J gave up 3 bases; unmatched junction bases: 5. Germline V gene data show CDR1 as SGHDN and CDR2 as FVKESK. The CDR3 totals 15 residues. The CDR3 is CASSPIGTGYNEQFF. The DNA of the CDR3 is TGTGCCAGCAGCCCGATCGGGACAGGCTACAATGAGCAGTTCTTC.

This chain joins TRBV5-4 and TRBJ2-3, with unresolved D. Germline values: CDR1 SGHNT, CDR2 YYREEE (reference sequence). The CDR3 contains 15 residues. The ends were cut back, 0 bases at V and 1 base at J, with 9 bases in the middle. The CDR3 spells CASSLGQVGTDTQYF. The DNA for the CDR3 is TGTGCCAGCAGCTTGGGGCAGGTCGGCACAGATACGCAGTATTTT.

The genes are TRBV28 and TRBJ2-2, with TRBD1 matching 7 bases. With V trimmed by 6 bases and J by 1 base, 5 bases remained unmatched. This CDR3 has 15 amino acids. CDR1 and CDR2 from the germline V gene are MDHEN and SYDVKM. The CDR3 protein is CASRMTGMNTGELFF. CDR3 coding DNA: TGTGCCAGCAGAATGACAGGGATGAACACCGGGGAGCTGTTTTTT.

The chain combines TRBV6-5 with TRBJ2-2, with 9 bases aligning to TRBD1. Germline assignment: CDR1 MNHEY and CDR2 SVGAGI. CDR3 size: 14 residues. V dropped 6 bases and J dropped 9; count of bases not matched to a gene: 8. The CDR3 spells CASSPGQGHRELFF. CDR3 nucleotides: TGTGCCAGCAGCCCGGGACAGGGACACCGGGAGCTGTTTTTT.

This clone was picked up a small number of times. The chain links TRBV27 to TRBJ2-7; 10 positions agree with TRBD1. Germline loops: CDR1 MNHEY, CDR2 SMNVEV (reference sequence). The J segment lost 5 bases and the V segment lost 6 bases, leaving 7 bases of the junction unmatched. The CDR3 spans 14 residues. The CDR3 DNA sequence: TGTGCCAGCAGCAGGGACAGGGGTGGTAACGAGCAGTACTTC. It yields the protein CASSRDRGGNEQYF.

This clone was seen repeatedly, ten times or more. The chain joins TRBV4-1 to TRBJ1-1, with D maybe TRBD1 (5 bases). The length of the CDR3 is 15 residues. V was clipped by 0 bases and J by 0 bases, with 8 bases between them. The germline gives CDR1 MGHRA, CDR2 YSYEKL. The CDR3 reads CASSQDWGLNTEAFF. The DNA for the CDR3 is TGCGCCAGCAGCCAAGATTGGGGCCTGAACACTGAAGCTTTCTTT.

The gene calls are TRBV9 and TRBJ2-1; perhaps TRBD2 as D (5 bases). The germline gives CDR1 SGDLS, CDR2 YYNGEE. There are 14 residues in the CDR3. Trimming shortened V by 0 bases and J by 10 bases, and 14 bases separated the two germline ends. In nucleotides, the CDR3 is TGTGCCAGCAGCGTAGGGACCGGGGTCGGGGAGCAGTTCTTC. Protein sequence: CASSVGTGVGEQFF.

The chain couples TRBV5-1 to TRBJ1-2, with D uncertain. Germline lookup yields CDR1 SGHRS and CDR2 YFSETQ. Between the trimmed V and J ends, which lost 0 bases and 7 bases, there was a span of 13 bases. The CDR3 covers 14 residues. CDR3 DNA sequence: TGCGCCAGCAGCTTGGGACGCGGTCAAGGTGGCTACACCTTC. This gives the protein CASSLGRGQGGYTF.

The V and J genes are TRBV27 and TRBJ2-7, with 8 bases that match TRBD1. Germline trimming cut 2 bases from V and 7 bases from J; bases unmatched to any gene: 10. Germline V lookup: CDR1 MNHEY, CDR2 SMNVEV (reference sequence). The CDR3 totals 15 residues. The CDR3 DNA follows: TGTGCCAGCAGTTTAATCCCAGGGGGCCCTAAAGAGCAGTACTTC. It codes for CASSLIPGGPKEQYF.

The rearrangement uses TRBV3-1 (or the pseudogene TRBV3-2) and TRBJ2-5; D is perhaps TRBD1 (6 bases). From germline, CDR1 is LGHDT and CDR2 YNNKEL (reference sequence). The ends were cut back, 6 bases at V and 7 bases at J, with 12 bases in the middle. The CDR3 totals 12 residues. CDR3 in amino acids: CASRHRVGTQYF. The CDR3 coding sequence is TGTGCCAGCAGGCACAGGGTGGGGACCCAGTACTTC.

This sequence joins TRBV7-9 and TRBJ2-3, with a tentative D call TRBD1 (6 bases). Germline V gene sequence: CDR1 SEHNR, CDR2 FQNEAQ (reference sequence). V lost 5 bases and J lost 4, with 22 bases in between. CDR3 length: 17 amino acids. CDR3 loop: CASSLGLQGFFSDTQYF. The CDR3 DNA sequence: TGTGCCAGCAGCCTAGGCCTCCAGGGGTTTTTCTCAGATACGCAGTATTTT.

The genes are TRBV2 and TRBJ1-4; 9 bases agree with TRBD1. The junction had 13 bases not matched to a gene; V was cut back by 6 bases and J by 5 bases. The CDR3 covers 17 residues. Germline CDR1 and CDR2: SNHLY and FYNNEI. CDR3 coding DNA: TGTGCCAGCAGATTGACTTACACCGGGACAGGGAATGAAAAACTGTTTTTT. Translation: CASRLTYTGTGNEKLFF.

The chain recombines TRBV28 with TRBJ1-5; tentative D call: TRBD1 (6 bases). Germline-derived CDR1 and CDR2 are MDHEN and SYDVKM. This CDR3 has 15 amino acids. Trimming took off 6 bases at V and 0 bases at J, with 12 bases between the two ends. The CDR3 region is CASRPQGPSNQPQHF. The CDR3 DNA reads TGTGCCAGCAGACCACAGGGCCCTAGCAATCAGCCCCAGCATTTT.

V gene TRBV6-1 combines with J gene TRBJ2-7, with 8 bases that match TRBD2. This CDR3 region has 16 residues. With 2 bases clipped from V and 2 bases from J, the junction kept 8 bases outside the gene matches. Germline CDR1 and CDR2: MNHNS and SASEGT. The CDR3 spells CASSEYSSGAPYEQYF. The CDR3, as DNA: TGTGCCAGCAGTGAATATAGTAGCGGGGCACCCTACGAGCAGTACTTC.

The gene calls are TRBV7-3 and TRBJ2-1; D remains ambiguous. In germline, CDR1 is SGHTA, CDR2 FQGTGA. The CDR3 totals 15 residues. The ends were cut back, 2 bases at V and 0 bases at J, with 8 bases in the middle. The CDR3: CASSLDFYSYNEQFF. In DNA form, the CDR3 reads TGTGCCAGCAGCTTAGACTTTTACTCCTACAATGAGCAGTTCTTC.

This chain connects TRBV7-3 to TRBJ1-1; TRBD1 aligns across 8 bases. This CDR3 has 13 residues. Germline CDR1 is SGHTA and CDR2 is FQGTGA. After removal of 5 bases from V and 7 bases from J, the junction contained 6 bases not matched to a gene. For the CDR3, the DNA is TGTGCCAGCAGCACCGGGACAGGTAGTGAAGCTTTCTTT. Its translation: CASSTGTGSEAFF. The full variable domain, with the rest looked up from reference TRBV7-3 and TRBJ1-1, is GAGVSQTPSNKVTEKGKYVELRCDPISGHTALYWYRQSLGQGPEFLIYFQGTGAADDSGLPNDRFFAVRPEGSVSTLKIQRTERGDSAVYLCASSTGTGSEAFFGQGTRLTVV.

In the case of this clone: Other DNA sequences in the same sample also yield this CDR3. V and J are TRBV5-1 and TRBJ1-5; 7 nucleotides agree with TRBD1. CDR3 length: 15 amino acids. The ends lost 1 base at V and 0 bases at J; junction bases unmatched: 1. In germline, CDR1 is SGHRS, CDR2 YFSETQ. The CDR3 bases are TGCGCCAGCAGCTTGACAGGGGATAGCAATCAGCCCCAGCATTTT. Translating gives CASSLTGDSNQPQHF.

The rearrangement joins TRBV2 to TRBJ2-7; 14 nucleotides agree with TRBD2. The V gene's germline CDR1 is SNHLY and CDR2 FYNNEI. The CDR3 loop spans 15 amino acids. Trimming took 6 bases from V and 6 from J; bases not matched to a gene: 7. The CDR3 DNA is TGTGCCAGCAGGGGGACTAGCGGGGGTTATGGCGAGCAGTACTTC. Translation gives CASRGTSGGYGEQYF. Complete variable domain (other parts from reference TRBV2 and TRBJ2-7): EPEVTQTPSHQVTQMGQEVILRCVPISNHLYFYWYRQILGQKVEFLVSFYNNEISEKSEIFDDQFSVERPDGSNFTLKIRSTKLEDSAMYFCASRGTSGGYGEQYFGPGTRLTVT.

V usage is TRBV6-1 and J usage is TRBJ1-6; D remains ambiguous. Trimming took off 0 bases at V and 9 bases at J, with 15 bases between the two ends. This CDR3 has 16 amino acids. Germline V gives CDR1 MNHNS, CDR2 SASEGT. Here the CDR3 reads CASSEAGLRGGSPLHF. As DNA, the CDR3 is TGTGCCAGCAGTGAAGCCGGTTTGAGAGGTGGTTCACCCCTCCACTTT.

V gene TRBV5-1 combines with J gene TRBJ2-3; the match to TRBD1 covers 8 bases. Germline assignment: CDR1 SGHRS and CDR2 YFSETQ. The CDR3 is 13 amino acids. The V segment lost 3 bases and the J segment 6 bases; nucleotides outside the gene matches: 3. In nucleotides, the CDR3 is TGCGCCAGCAGCTCGGACAGGGCCGATACGCAGTATTTT. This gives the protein CASSSDRADTQYF.

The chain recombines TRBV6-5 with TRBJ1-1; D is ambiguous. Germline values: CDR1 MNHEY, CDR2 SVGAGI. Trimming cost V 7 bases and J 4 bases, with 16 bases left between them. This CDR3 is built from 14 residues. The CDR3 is CASNQGSAFTEAFF. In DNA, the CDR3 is TGTGCCAGCAACCAAGGCTCAGCGTTCACTGAAGCTTTCTTT.

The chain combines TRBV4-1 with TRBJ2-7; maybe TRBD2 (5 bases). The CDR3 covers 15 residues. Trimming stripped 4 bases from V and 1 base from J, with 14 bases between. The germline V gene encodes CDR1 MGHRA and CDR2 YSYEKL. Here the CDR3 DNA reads TGCGCCAGCAGCCCCCCCGGGGTTGCATCCTACGAGCAGTACTTC. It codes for CASSPPGVASYEQYF.

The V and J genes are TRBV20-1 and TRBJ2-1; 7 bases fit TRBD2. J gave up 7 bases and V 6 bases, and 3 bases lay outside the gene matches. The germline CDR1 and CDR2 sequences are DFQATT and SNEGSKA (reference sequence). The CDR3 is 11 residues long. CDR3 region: CSAEGGNEQFF. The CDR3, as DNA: TGCAGTGCGGAGGGAGGGAATGAGCAGTTCTTC.

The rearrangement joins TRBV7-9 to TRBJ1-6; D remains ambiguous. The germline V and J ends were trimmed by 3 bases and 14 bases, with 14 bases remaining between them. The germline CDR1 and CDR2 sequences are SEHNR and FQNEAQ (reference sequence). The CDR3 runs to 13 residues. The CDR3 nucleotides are TGTGCCAGCAGCTTCGGAGCTTCGGTGGCCCTCCACTTT. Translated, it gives CASSFGASVALHF.

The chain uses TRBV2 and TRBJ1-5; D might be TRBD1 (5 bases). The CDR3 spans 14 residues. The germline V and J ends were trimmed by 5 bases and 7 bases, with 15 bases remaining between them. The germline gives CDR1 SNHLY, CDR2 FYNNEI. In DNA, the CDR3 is TGTGCCAGCAGTCTCGGGGGGGGTGGACAGCCCCAGCATTTT. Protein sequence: CASSLGGGGQPQHF.

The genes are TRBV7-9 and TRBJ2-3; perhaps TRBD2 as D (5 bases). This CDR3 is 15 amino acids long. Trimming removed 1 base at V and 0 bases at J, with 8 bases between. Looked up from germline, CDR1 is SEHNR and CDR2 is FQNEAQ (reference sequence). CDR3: CASSLVTGSTDTQYF. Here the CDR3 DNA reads TGTGCCAGCAGCTTAGTGACGGGGAGCACAGATACGCAGTATTTT.